Shown below are 12 T cell receptor beta chains from a single sample sequenced in a study of T cell repertoires in cytomegalovirus infection. TCRdb independently ran MiXCR on the reads; one entry per CDR3 protein. The sample has approximately 600,000 distinct CDR3 sequences; roughly 43% are singletons. No cognate antigen is known for these TCRs. The sample in question was cultured PBMCs, obtained from culture after CMV antigen stimulation. All receptors come from a human donor in good health (CMV status not recorded). Some clones in this sample may be carry-over from other donors' samples.

In its sample, this clonotype was seen once. The chain joins TRBV28 to TRBJ1-3; no reliable D call. V was shortened by 3 bases and J by 1 base, with 10 bases between the two germline ends. Germline V lookup: CDR1 MDHEN, CDR2 SYDVKM. The CDR3 is 15 residues long. This CDR3 is CASSFIRDSGNTIYF. CDR3 nucleotides: TGTGCCAGCAGTTTCATTAGGGATTCTGGAAACACCATATATTTT.

There are many counts of this clonotype. The chain employs TRBV7-2 and TRBJ2-7; the D call may be TRBD1 or TRBD2 (5 bases each). The length of the CDR3 is 13 residues. Trimming took 5 bases from V and 1 from J, leaving 9 bases between them. Germline CDR1 and CDR2: SGHTA and FQGNSA. The CDR3 region has the DNA TGTGCCAGCAGCCCGGGACGTTCCTACGAGCAGTACTTC. It encodes CASSPGRSYEQYF.

This chain connects TRBV6-5 to TRBJ2-5; D might be TRBD1 or TRBD2, each matching 5 bases. V was trimmed by 5 bases and J by 1 base, leaving 11 bases between them. CDR1 and CDR2 from the germline V gene are MNHEY and SVGAGI. This CDR3 contains 14 residues. The CDR3: CASSTGTAQETQYF. The DNA for the CDR3 is TGTGCCAGCAGTACCGGGACGGCCCAAGAGACCCAGTACTTC.

The chain carries TRBV12-3 or TRBV12-4 and TRBJ2-4, with unresolved D. Trimming removed 3 bases at V and 3 bases at J, with 12 bases between. The CDR3 is 15 amino acids. CDR3 in amino acids: CASSFLGLDKNIQYF. Written as DNA, the CDR3 is TGTGCCAGCAGTTTCCTGGGATTAGACAAAAACATTCAGTACTTC.

The chain couples TRBV11-2 to TRBJ2-7, with D possibly matching TRBD1 (5 bases). The V gene lost 1 base and the J gene lost 1 base, with 11 bases spanning the gap. This CDR3 spans 15 amino acids. The germline gives CDR1 SGHAT, CDR2 FQNNGV. This CDR3 reads CASSLAGPGSYEQYF. CDR3 nucleotide sequence: TGTGCCAGCAGCTTAGCTGGTCCAGGGTCCTACGAGCAGTACTTC. Combining the CDR3 with reference TRBV11-2 and TRBJ2-7 gives the whole variable domain EAGVAQSPRYKIIEKRQSVAFWCNPISGHATLYWYQQILGQGPKLLIQFQNNGVVDDSQLPKDRFSAERLKGVDSTLKIQPAKLEDSAVYLCASSLAGPGSYEQYFGPGTRLTVT.

The chain has TRBV9 and TRBJ2-1, with 10 nucleotides matching TRBD2. Germline loops: CDR1 SGDLS, CDR2 YYNGEE. V was pared by 0 bases and J by 9 bases, with 6 bases of the junction left unmatched. The CDR3 contains 15 residues. The CDR3 DNA sequence: TGTGCCAGCAGCGTAGGAGCGGGGGGGAGTTTTGAGCAGTTCTTC. Translating gives CASSVGAGGSFEQFF.

Points on this clonotype: A clone one base away is much larger, so this may be a read error. The rearrangement uses TRBV7-3 and TRBJ1-1; 8 bases are a match to TRBD1. The CDR3 is made up of 13 amino acids. Per the germline V gene, CDR1 is SGHTA and CDR2 is FQGTGA. V shed 3 bases and J 6 bases; nucleotides not matched to a gene: 3. CDR3 sequence (DNA): TGTGCCAGCAGCTTGGGACAGGACTCTGAAGCTTTCTTT. It translates to CASSLGQDSEAFF.

The CDR3 DNA reads as TGCGCCAGCAGCTTGTTTACGACCAATCAGCCCCAGCATTTT. Amino acid sequence: CASSLFTTNQPQHF. The chain joins TRBV5-1 to TRBJ1-5; the D is unclear. The V and J ends lost 1 base and 3 bases respectively, with 8 bases between them. Germline V gives CDR1 SGHRS, CDR2 YFSETQ. The CDR3 runs 14 residues.

This clonotype was recorded a few times. The V and J genes are TRBV20-1 and TRBJ1-1; D is undetermined. Germline-derived CDR1 and CDR2 are DFQATT and SNEGSKA (reference sequence). This CDR3 comprises 13 residues. V was pared by 3 bases and J by 3 bases, with 11 bases between. The CDR3 DNA reads TGCAGTGCTAGGGCCGACCCGGACACTGAAGCTTTCTTT. Protein: CSARADPDTEAFF.

The table lists this clonotype with a few counts. The chain is built from TRBV6-5 and TRBJ2-7; TRBD2 matches at 7 bases. V lost 4 bases to trimming and J lost 0 bases; unmatched junction nucleotides: 6. Germline CDR1 is MNHEY and CDR2 is SVGAGI. The CDR3 runs to 15 residues. The CDR3 loop is CASSSAGANSYEQYF. CDR3 DNA: TGTGCCAGCAGTTCTGCGGGAGCCAACTCCTACGAGCAGTACTTC.

The chain is built from TRBV4-1 and TRBJ1-4; no reliable D call. Germline V CDR1 and CDR2: MGHRA, YSYEKL. The CDR3 runs 14 residues. Trimming stripped 0 bases from V and 7 bases from J, with 9 bases between. CDR3 bases: TGCGCCAGCAGCCAAGATGCCGATTCTGAAAAACTGTTTTTT. Its translation: CASSQDADSEKLFF.

The genes are TRBV29-1 and TRBJ2-1, with D perhaps TRBD1 (5 bases). Looked up from germline, CDR1 is SQVTM and CDR2 is ANQGSEA. With 4 bases removed from V and 4 bases from J, the gap between germline ends came to 14 bases. CDR3 length: 14 amino acids. The CDR3 spells CSVGGRVMYNEQFF. As DNA, the CDR3 is TGCAGCGTTGGGGGCAGAGTAATGTACAATGAGCAGTTCTTC.